Shown below are 9 T cell receptor beta chains from a single sample sequenced in a study of T cells expressing NK-cell markers. TCRdb reprocessed the 5' RACE reads; each CDR3 protein has one entry and no DNA is given. This specimen shows fewer than 400,000 distinct CDR3 sequences; the ten leading clones hold under 6.5%. The sample comprised blood T cells: a sorted CD56 or NKG2C T cell subset, CD4+ or CD8+ T cells, or bulk PBMC T cells (not recorded which). The receptors were gathered from a man aged 18 to 69 in good health.

The CDR3 reads CSAGLGRGDDNEQFF. The chain is built from TRBV20-1 and TRBJ2-1; TCRdb indicates TRBD1, and absent DNA this call remains unverified. This CDR3 spans 15 amino acids. CDR1 DFQATT and CDR2 SNEGSKA come from the germline V gene (reference sequence).

This sequence joins TRBV7-3 and TRBJ2-5; the D gene TCRdb calls, TRBD2, cannot be checked with no DNA. CDR1 is SGHTA and CDR2 is FQGTGA in the germline V gene. The CDR3 sequence is 16 residues long. CDR3 sequence: CASSLGSHGMVETQYF.

This chain joins TRBV3-1 and TRBJ2-7; TCRdb's D call of TRBD1 is untestable without DNA. This CDR3 comprises 15 residues. Germline assignment: CDR1 LGHDT and CDR2 YNNKEL (reference sequence). The CDR3 here is CASSGGRAPSYEQYF.

The gene calls are TRBV12-5 and TRBJ2-3; the D call of TRBD2 rests on TCRdb alone, since no DNA is present to check it. Germline CDR1 reads LGHNT; CDR2 reads FRNRAP. The CDR3 is 17 residues long. The CDR3 spells CASAPGGLARGTDTQYF.

The CDR3 loop reads CASSPDLPGRSYNEQFF. This chain links TRBV18 with TRBJ2-1; absent DNA, TCRdb's TRBD2 call cannot be checked. CDR1 is KGHSH, CDR2 LQKENI, per germline. The length of the CDR3 is 17 residues.

The chain combines TRBV2 with TRBJ1-6; no DNA is available, so the TRBD1 call from TCRdb remains unchecked. The CDR3 sequence is 15 residues long. CDR1 and CDR2 from the germline V gene are SNHLY and FYNNEI. CDR3 sequence reads: CASSERAGTRSPLHF. Using reference TRBV2 and TRBJ1-6 for the parts outside the CDR3, the full variable domain is EPEVTQTPSHQVTQMGQEVILRCVPISNHLYFYWYRQILGQKVEFLVSFYNNEISEKSEIFDDQFSVERPDGSNFTLKIRSTKLEDSAMYFCASSERAGTRSPLHFGNGTRLTVT.

The V and J genes are TRBV6-6 and TRBJ1-1. The CDR3 covers 13 residues. CDR1 and CDR2 from the germline V gene are MNHNY and SVGAGI (reference sequence). This CDR3 reads CASSRVGNTEAFF.

The chain has TRBV29-1 and TRBJ2-7. Germline CDR1 SQVTM, CDR2 ANQGSEA. This CDR3 contains 13 residues. The CDR3 here is CSVEVNNTYEQYF.

The chain combines TRBV9 with TRBJ2-4; there is no DNA to check the TCRdb D call of TRBD1. This CDR3 is built from 14 residues. Germline CDR1 SGDLS, CDR2 YYNGEE. The CDR3 protein is CASSVGHSKNIQYF.